This TCR beta chain was identified in a study of identifying expanded T cells in peripheral blood. Here immunoSEQ multiplex PCR was the method, and the copy in TCRdb shows in-frame clones only, minus some. The sample lists some 95,000 clones; around 86% were seen once. CDR1 MNHNS and CDR2 SASEGT come from the germline V gene. Trimming removed 0 bases from V and 8 bases from J, with 13 bases in between. The CDR3 has 15 amino acids. This clone was seen just once. Its target is not known. Broader study findings: Technical replicates showed approximately 1.2 changed clones; approximately 2 weeks about 16.4; four weeks 19. Clone count variance between approximately 2-week samples rose with total template count.

No infections or other immune events were documented during collection. This rearrangement joins TRBV6-1 to TRBJ2-2; D tentatively reads TRBD1 or TRBD2 (5 bases each). Sequencing was carried out using blood. This clonotype originated in a person aged 18 to 70 in good health. The CDR3 loop reads CASSEAWGSRGELFF. In nucleotides, the CDR3 is TGTGCCAGCAGTGAAGCCTGGGGGAGTAGGGGGGAGCTGTTTTTT.